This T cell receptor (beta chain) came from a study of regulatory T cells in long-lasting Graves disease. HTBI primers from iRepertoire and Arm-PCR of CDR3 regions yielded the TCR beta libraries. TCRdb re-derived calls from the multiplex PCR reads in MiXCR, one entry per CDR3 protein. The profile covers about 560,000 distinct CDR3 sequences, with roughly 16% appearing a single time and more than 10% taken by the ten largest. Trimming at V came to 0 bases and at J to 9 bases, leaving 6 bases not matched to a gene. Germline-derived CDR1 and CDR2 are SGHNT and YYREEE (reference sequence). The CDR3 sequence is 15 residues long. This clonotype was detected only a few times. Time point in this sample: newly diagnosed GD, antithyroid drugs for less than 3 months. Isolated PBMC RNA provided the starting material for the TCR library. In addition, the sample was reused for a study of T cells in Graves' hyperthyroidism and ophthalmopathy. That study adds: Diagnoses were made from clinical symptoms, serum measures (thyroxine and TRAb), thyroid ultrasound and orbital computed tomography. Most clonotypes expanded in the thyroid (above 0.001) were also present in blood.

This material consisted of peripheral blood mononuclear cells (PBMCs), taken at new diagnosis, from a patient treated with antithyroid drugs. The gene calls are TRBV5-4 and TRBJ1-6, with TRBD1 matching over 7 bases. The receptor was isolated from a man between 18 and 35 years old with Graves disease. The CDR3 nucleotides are TGTGCCAGCAGCTTGGCCCGGGACAGATTTTCACCCCTCCACTTT. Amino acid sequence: CASSLARDRFSPLHF.